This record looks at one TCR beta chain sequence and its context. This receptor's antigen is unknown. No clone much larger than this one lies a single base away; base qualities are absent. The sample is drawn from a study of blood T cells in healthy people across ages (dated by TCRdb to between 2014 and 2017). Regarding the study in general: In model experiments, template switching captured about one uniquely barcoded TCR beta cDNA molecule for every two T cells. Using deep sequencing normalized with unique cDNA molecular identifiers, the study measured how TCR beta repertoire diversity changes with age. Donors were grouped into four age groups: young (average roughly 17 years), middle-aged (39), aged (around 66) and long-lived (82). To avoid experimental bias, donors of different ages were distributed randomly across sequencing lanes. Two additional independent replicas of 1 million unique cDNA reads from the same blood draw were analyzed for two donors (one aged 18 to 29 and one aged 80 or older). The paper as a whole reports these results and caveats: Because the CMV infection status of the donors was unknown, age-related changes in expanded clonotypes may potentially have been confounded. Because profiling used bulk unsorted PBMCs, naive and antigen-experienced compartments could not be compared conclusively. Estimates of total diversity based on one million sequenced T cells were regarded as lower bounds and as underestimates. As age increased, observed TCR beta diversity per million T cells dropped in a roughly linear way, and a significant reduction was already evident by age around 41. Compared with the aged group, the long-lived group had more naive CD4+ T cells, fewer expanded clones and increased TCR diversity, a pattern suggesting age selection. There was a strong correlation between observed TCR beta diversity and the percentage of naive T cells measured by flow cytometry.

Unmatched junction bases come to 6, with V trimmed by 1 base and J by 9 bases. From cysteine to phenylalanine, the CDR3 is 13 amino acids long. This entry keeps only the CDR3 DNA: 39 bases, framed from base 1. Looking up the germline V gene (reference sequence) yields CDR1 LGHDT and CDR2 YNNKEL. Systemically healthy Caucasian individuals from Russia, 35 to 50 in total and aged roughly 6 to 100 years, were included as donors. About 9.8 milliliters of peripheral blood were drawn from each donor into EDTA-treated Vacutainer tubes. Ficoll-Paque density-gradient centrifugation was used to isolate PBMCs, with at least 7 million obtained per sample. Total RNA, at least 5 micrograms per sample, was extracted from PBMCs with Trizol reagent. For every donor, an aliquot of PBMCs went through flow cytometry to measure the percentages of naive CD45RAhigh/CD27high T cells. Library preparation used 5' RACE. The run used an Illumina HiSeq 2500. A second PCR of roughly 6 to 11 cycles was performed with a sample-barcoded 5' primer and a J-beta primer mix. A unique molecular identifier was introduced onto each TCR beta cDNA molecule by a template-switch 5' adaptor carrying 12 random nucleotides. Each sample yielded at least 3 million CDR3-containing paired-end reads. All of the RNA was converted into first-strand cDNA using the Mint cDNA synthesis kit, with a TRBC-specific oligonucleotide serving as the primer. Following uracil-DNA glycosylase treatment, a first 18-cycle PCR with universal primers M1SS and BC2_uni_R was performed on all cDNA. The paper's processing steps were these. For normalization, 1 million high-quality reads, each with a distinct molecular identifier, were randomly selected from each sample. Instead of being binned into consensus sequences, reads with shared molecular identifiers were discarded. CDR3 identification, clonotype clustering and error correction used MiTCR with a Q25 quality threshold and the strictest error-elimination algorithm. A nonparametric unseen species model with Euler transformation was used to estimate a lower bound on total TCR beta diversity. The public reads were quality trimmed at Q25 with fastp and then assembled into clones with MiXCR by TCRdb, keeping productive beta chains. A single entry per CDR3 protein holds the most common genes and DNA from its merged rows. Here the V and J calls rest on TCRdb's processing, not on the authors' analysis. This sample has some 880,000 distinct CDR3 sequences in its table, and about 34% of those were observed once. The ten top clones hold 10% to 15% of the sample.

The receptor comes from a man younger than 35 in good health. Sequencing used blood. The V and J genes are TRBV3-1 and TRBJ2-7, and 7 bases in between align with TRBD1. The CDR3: CASSQGQGCWQYF. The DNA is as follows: TGTGCCAGCAGCCAAGGACAGGGTTGCTGGCAGTACTTC.